The subject of this entry is one TCR beta chain. This entry comes from a study of technical replicates of blood from several donors. This CDR3 has 15 amino acids. The germline V gene encodes CDR1 KGHSH and CDR2 LQKENI. Trimming pared 2 bases from V and 2 bases from J, leaving 13 bases between. The assay was immunoSEQ multiplex PCR, and TCRdb's table has in-frame clones only and misses some. The data contain about 73,000 clones, around 93% of them singletons. The sample was T cells isolated from PBMCs. The chain joins TRBV18 to TRBJ2-7; possibly TRBD1 for D (5 bases). This clonotype was obtained from a human donor in good health. Here the CDR3 reads CASSPSQVRAYEQYF. CDR3 in DNA: TGTGCCAGCTCACCATCACAGGTTCGGGCCTACGAGCAGTACTTC.